Listed below are T cell receptor beta chains from one sample, sequenced in a study of type 1 regulatory T cells. TCRdb ran MiXCR on the reads and lists one entry per CDR3 protein. The sample holds approximately 43,000 distinct CDR3 sequences, approximately 12% seen once. These receptors have no identified antigens. Sequencing input: cultured non-Tr1 T cells, either the whole culture or a sorted T cell fraction (not recorded which). These receptors all come from a human donor in good health. Both conserved end residues are part of each CDR3. The order of the fields is clone size, J gene, V gene, D gene, CDR3 protein, CDR3 DNA. D genes are given only for firm matches. Only some rows state a clone size, as once, few, many or a class for expanded clones.

many,TRBJ2-2,TRBV27,NA,CASSSNKNTGELFF,TGTGCCAGCAGTTCCAACAAGAACACCGGGGAGCTGTTTTTT
many,TRBJ1-6,TRBV11-2,NA,CASSPSWESPLHF,TGTGCCAGCAGCCCTAGTTGGGAATCACCCCTCCACTTT
many,TRBJ2-7,TRBV20-1,NA,CSARKGTYYEQYF,TGCAGTGCTAGAAAGGGGACTTACTACGAGCAGTACTTC
few,TRBJ2-3,TRBV28,TRBD2,CASSDTNPGGWYF,TGTGCCAGCAGTGACACAAACCCGGGGGGGTGGTATTTT
NA,TRBJ2-1,TRBV21-1,NA,CASSSSPRTRKRNEQFF,TGTGCCAGCAGCAGCTCCCCCAGGACTAGAAAGAGGAATGAGCAGTTCTTC
few,TRBJ2-3,TRBV27,NA,CASSFLGTDTQYF,TGTGCCAGCAGTTTTCTGGGCACAGATACGCAGTATTTT
many,TRBJ1-2,TRBV10-3,NA,CAISDRQQNYGYTF,TGTGCCATCAGTGATAGGCAGCAGAACTATGGCTACACCTTC
many,TRBJ2-7,TRBV5-1,NA,CASSLDGTGGEEQYF,TGCGCCAGCAGCTTGGATGGCACGGGCGGTGAGGAGCAGTACTTC
few,TRBJ2-2,TRBV7-8,NA,CASSLAHPLRVGGELFF,TGTGCCAGCAGCTTAGCACACCCACTCAGGGTTGGCGGGGAGCTGTTTTTT
NA,TRBJ2-3,TRBV5-1,NA,CASSPNTDTQYF,TGCGCCAGCAGCCCCAACACAGATACGCAGTATTTT
many,TRBJ1-1,TRBV12-3/TRBV12-4,NA,CASSLVEAFF,TGTGCCAGCAGTTTAGTAGAAGCTTTCTTT
many,TRBJ1-4,TRBV28,NA,CASRGANEKLFF,TGTGCCAGCAGGGGGGCAAATGAAAAACTGTTTTTT
few,TRBJ2-1,TRBV20-1,NA,CSAQGAGDPYEQFF,TGCAGTGCTCAGGGGGCGGGGGATCCGTATGAGCAGTTCTTC
NA,TRBJ2-5,TRBV5-1,NA,CASSLFLAQETQYF,TGCGCCAGCAGCTTGTTCCTAGCGCAAGAGACCCAGTACTTC
NA,TRBJ1-1,TRBV7-3,NA,CASSLTGGAGEAFF,TGTGCCAGCAGCTTAACGGGCGGCGCGGGTGAAGCTTTCTTT
NA,TRBJ2-1,TRBV18,TRBD1,CASSRRDRANNEQFF,TGTGCCAGCTCACGCCGGGACAGGGCTAACAATGAGCAGTTCTTC
NA,TRBJ2-4,TRBV3-1,NA,CTSSQGQQVIQYF,TGTACCAGCAGCCAAGGACAGCAAGTCATTCAGTACTTC
many,TRBJ2-1,TRBV10-3,TRBD2,CAISAGLAGWRNEQFF,TGTGCCATCAGTGCCGGACTAGCGGGATGGCGCAATGAGCAGTTCTTC
few,TRBJ2-5,TRBV5-1,NA,CASSLTGHNQETQYF,TGCGCCAGCAGCTTGACAGGTCACAACCAAGAGACCCAGTACTTC
many,TRBJ1-5,TRBV20-1,NA,CSAQRPTGNQPQHF,TGCAGTGCTCAGAGGCCGACAGGAAATCAGCCCCAGCATTTT
many,TRBJ2-1,TRBV29-1,NA,CSVQSGTHNEQFF,TGCAGCGTGCAATCCGGGACGCACAATGAGCAGTTCTTC
many,TRBJ2-7,TRBV7-2,NA,CASSLKRTSGGATYEQYF,TGTGCCAGCAGCCTTAAGCGGACCTCGGGCGGAGCCACCTACGAGCAGTACTTC
NA,TRBJ2-7,TRBV5-1,NA,CASSLGTAVSYEQYF,TGCGCCAGCAGCTTGGGGACAGCGGTATCCTACGAGCAGTACTTC
few,TRBJ2-1,TRBV6-5,NA,CASSWVRGGEQFF,TGTGCCAGCAGTTGGGTGCGGGGAGGTGAGCAGTTCTTC
many,TRBJ2-1,TRBV5-1,TRBD1,CASSLEDRVVDEQFF,TGCGCCAGCAGCTTGGAGGACAGGGTGGTCGATGAGCAGTTCTTC
many,TRBJ2-3,TRBV29-1,TRBD2,CSVDRAGVDTQYF,TGCAGCGTTGACCGAGCGGGAGTGGATACGCAGTATTTT
many,TRBJ1-3,TRBV2,NA,CASSLKGVNSGNTIYF,TGTGCCAGCAGTTTGAAGGGGGTAAACTCTGGAAACACCATATATTTT
many,TRBJ2-3,TRBV20-1,NA,CSARVASSTDTQYF,TGCAGTGCTAGAGTAGCGTCTAGCACAGATACGCAGTATTTT
many,TRBJ1-1,TRBV12-3/TRBV12-4,NA,CASSERSRNTEAFF,TGTGCCAGCAGTGAGAGAAGCCGCAACACTGAAGCTTTCTTT
NA,TRBJ1-4,TRBV12-3/TRBV12-4,NA,CASSPTTATNEKLFF,TGTGCCAGCAGTCCTACGACAGCAACTAATGAAAAACTGTTTTTT
many,TRBJ2-2,TRBV5-1,TRBD1,CASSLLGTDTGELFF,TGCGCCAGCAGCCTACTGGGGACAGACACCGGGGAGCTGTTTTTT
many,TRBJ2-7,TRBV7-9,NA,CASSLTSYEQYF,TGTGCCAGCAGCTTGACAAGCTACGAGCAGTACTTC
many,TRBJ2-1,TRBV30,TRBD2,CAWRTSGRVTYNEQFF,TGTGCCTGGAGGACTAGCGGGAGAGTGACCTACAATGAGCAGTTCTTC
many,TRBJ2-3,TRBV5-1,NA,CASSLSASTDTQYF,TGCGCCAGCAGCTTGTCAGCTAGCACAGATACGCAGTATTTT
NA,TRBJ2-5,TRBV3-1,NA,CASSPSGTKETQYF,TGTGCCAGCAGTCCGTCCGGGACGAAAGAGACCCAGTACTTC
many,TRBJ2-7,TRBV7-2,NA,CASSLGRGREQYF,TGTGCCAGCAGCTTAGGAAGGGGTCGAGAGCAGTACTTC
many,TRBJ1-1,TRBV21-1,NA,CASSRAGGQGYTEAFF,TGTGCCAGCAGCAGGGCGGGGGGACAGGGGTACACTGAAGCTTTCTTT
NA,TRBJ2-3,TRBV15,NA,CATSRFEGADTQYF,TGTGCCACCAGCAGATTTGAGGGGGCAGATACGCAGTATTTT
many,TRBJ2-5,TRBV27,TRBD1,CASSLKSTGQGSSGETQYF,TGTGCCAGCAGTTTAAAGTCTACCGGACAGGGTTCGTCAGGAGAGACCCAGTACTTC
NA,TRBJ2-1,TRBV20-1,TRBD2,CSAGLAGYNEQFF,TGCAGTGCTGGACTAGCGGGGTACAATGAGCAGTTCTTC
few,TRBJ2-2,TRBV20-1,TRBD2,CSARHRRTSGTGELFF,TGCAGTGCTAGACACCGCCGGACTAGCGGGACCGGGGAGCTGTTTTTT
many,TRBJ2-7,TRBV5-1,NA,CASSWQGNLEQYF,TGCGCCAGCAGCTGGCAGGGAAATCTCGAGCAGTACTTC
many,TRBJ2-4,TRBV20-1,TRBD2,CSASRGVGAIQYF,TGCAGTGCTAGCCGGGGGGTCGGGGCCATTCAGTACTTC
NA,TRBJ1-5,TRBV20-1,NA,CSAREGGTHQPQHF,TGCAGTGCTAGAGAGGGGGGAACACATCAGCCCCAGCATTTT
NA,TRBJ2-7,TRBV5-4,NA,CASSYPDSYEQYF,TGTGCCAGCAGCTATCCGGACTCCTACGAGCAGTACTTC
NA,TRBJ2-1,TRBV24-1,TRBD2,CATSDPGLAGGPCNEQFF,TGTGCCACCAGTGATCCGGGACTAGCGGGAGGGCCGTGCAATGAGCAGTTCTTC
many,TRBJ1-4,TRBV4-2,NA,CASSRGTPTNEKLFF,TGTGCCAGCAGCCGCGGGACGCCAACTAATGAAAAACTGTTTTTT
many,TRBJ2-7,TRBV12-3/TRBV12-4,NA,CASSLDGIGYEQYF,TGTGCCAGCAGTTTAGATGGTATAGGTTACGAGCAGTACTTC
few,TRBJ2-3,TRBV10-3,NA,CAISEYPSTDTQYF,TGTGCCATCAGTGAGTACCCATCCACAGATACGCAGTATTTT
many,TRBJ1-2,TRBV5-4,TRBD1,CASSLPGGYGYTF,TGTGCCAGCAGCCTCCCAGGGGGCTATGGCTACACCTTC
few,TRBJ2-7,TRBV28,TRBD2,CASREAGGTYEQYF,TGTGCCAGCAGGGAGGCGGGAGGTACCTACGAGCAGTACTTC
few,TRBJ2-7,TRBV5-6,NA,CASSLPHSYEQYF,TGTGCCAGCAGCTTGCCCCACTCCTACGAGCAGTACTTC
few,TRBJ1-2,TRBV29-1,TRBD1,CSVAGGFDGYTF,TGCAGCGTTGCAGGGGGCTTCGATGGCTACACCTTC
many,TRBJ2-1,TRBV20-1,TRBD2,CSARLAGDNEQFF,TGCAGTGCTAGACTAGCGGGAGACAATGAGCAGTTCTTC
many,TRBJ2-7,TRBV20-1,NA,CSASRPLDEQYF,TGCAGTGCTAGTAGGCCCTTGGACGAGCAGTACTTC
many,TRBJ2-1,TRBV12-3/TRBV12-4,TRBD2,CASSYPRLANEQFF,TGTGCCAGCAGTTACCCCAGACTAGCGAACGAGCAGTTCTTC
many,TRBJ2-1,TRBV10-3,NA,CAISELDEQFF,TGTGCCATCAGTGAGTTAGATGAGCAGTTCTTC
many,TRBJ2-1,TRBV7-3,TRBD2,CASSLPGTSGSSYNEQFF,TGTGCCAGCAGCCTCCCCGGGACTAGCGGGAGCTCCTACAATGAGCAGTTCTTC
few,TRBJ1-3,TRBV3-1,NA,CASSQEVLSSGNTIYF,TGTGCCAGCAGCCAAGAGGTCTTGAGCTCTGGAAACACCATATATTTT
NA,TRBJ1-1,TRBV7-2,NA,CASRSQGNTEAFF,TGTGCCAGCAGGAGTCAGGGGAACACTGAAGCTTTCTTT